Listed here are 9 T cell receptor beta chains from one sample, sequenced in a study of blood T cell repertoires in COVID-19. Produced via immunoSEQ multiplex PCR; TCRdb's table is partial and in-frame only. The sample has fewer than 110,000 clones; around nine tenths are singletons. The specimen sequenced was peripheral blood. These receptors were taken from a man aged 50-59 years in a cohort sampled during active COVID-19.

This clone came up once. The rearrangement joins TRBV13 to TRBJ2-2, with D hard to call. Germline CDR1 PRHDT, CDR2 FYEKMQ (reference sequence). V lost 5 bases and J 2 bases, leaving 6 bases between the germline ends. The CDR3 sequence is 13 residues long. CDR3 DNA: TGTGCCAGCAGCCAAACTAACACCGGGGAGCTGTTTTTT. This sequence encodes CASSQTNTGELFF.

The rearrangement links TRBV7-2 to TRBJ2-7, with D tentatively TRBD2 (7 bases). The length of the CDR3 is 15 residues. The germline CDR1 and CDR2 sequences are SGHTA and FQGNSA. The CDR3, as DNA: TGTGCCAGCATCTTAAGGGGGGGGACCTCCTACGAGCAGTACGTC. Its translation is CASILRGGTSYEQYV.

This chain links TRBV19 with TRBJ1-3; the D is unclear. The CDR3 is 16 amino acids. Trimming pared 3 bases from V and 0 bases from J, leaving 12 bases between. Germline lookup yields CDR1 LNHDA and CDR2 SQIVND (reference sequence). CDR3 residues: CASSIVAVNSGNTIYF. As DNA, the CDR3 is TGTGCCAGTAGTATTGTTGCGGTGAACTCTGGAAACACCATATATTTT.

The rearrangement joins TRBV4-1 to TRBJ1-3; TRBD1 might be the D (6 bases). The CDR3 has 18 amino acids. The ends were cut back, 5 bases at V and 3 bases at J, with 23 bases in the middle. Germline V lookup: CDR1 MGHRA, CDR2 YSYEKL. CDR3 coding DNA: TGCGCCAGCAGCGGCGGGCACAGGGCGTCATCGGATGGAAACACCATATATTTT. Translation: CASSGGHRASSDGNTIYF.

The chain employs TRBV6-4 and TRBJ1-1, with 8 bases that match TRBD1. The J segment lost 3 bases and the V segment lost 6 bases, leaving 9 bases of the junction unmatched. Germline V gene sequence: CDR1 MRHNA, CDR2 SNTAGT. The CDR3 is 15 amino acids. CDR3 in DNA: TGTGCCAGCAGCCCAAGACAGGGGAGGGACACTGAAGCTTTCTTT. Amino acids: CASSPRQGRDTEAFF.

This clone was recorded a few times. This chain connects TRBV2 to TRBJ1-2, with D possibly matching TRBD1 (5 bases). V lost 6 bases and J 4 bases, leaving 12 bases between the germline ends. Germline V CDR1 and CDR2: SNHLY, FYNNEI. The length of the CDR3 is 13 residues. Here the CDR3 DNA reads TGTGCCAGCAGCCTCGTTACAGGCTATGGCTACACCTTC. This encodes CASSLVTGYGYTF. Combining the CDR3 with reference TRBV2 and TRBJ1-2 gives the whole variable domain EPEVTQTPSHQVTQMGQEVILRCVPISNHLYFYWYRQILGQKVEFLVSFYNNEISEKSEIFDDQFSVERPDGSNFTLKIRSTKLEDSAMYFCASSLVTGYGYTFGSGTRLTVV.

This chain links TRBV2 with TRBJ2-6; maybe TRBD1 (6 bases). The CDR3 has 14 residues. Per the germline V gene, CDR1 is SNHLY and CDR2 is FYNNEI. V shed 3 bases and J shed 3 bases, with 6 bases lying between them. The CDR3 DNA sequence: TGTGCCAGCAGTGAGACAGGTGGGGCCAACGTCCTGACTTTC. It translates to CASSETGGANVLTF.

The rearrangement uses TRBV12-3 or TRBV12-4 and TRBJ1-1, with D possibly being TRBD1 (5 bases). The CDR3 has 12 amino acids. Trimming left V 1 base short and J 11 bases short, with 11 bases between. CDR3 coding DNA: TGTGCCAGCAGTTTAGGGGACTCGGTTGCTTTCTTT. Its translation is CASSLGDSVAFF.

This clone came up a few times. V usage is TRBV24-1 and J usage is TRBJ2-3; 7 bases match TRBD1. With V trimmed by 9 bases and J by 0 bases, 8 bases remained unmatched. CDR3 length equals 15 residues. Germline lookup yields CDR1 KGHDR and CDR2 SFDVKD. This CDR3 is CATEAGTASTDTQYF. The CDR3 DNA follows: TGTGCCACCGAGGCCGGGACAGCTAGCACAGATACGCAGTATTTT.